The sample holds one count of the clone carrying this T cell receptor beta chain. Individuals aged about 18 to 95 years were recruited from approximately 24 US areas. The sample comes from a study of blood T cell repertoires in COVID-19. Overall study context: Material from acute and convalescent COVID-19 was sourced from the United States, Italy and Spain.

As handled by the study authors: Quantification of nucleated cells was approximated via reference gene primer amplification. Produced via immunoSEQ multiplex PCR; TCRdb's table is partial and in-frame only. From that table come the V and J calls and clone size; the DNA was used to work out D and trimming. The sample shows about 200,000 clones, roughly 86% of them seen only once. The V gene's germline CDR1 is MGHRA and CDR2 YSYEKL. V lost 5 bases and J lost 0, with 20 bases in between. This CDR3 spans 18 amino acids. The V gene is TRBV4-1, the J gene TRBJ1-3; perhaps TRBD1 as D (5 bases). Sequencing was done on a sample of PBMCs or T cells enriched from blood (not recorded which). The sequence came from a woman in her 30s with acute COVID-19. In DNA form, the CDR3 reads TGCGCCAGCAGCAACCCGACGCGGGGGTTGGGCTCTGGAAACACCATATATTTT. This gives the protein CASSNPTRGLGSGNTIYF.